Listed below are T cell receptor beta chains from one sample, sequenced in a study of shared clonotypes between healthy human individuals. Profiled with immunoSEQ multiplex PCR; TCRdb holds only in-frame clones, not every one. The table includes about 2,200,000 clones, under 95% detected once. Sample: naive CD8+ T cells from PBMCs. Every receptor here comes from a man aged 18 to 30 in good health. Some clones in this sample may be carry-over from other donors' samples. The CDR3 runs from the conserved cysteine through the conserved F or W. D genes are given only for firm matches. For some rows the clone size is stated as once, few or many, or as a class when expanded; others skip it.

V gene: TRBV5-6
clone size: NA
D gene: NA
J gene: TRBJ2-1
CDR3 DNA: TGTGCCAGCAGCCAGGGGACCAACAATGAGCAGTTCTTC
CDR3 protein: CASSQGTNNEQFF

V gene: TRBV5-1
clone size: NA
D gene: TRBD1
J gene: TRBJ1-2
CDR3 DNA: TGCGCCAGCAGCTCCACAGGGGATGGCTACACCTTC
CDR3 protein: CASSSTGDGYTF

V gene: TRBV27
clone size: NA
D gene: NA
J gene: TRBJ2-1
CDR3 DNA: TGTGCCAGCAGTGCCCTAGGCAGCGGCAATGAGCAGTTCTTC
CDR3 protein: CASSALGSGNEQFF

V gene: TRBV27
clone size: NA
D gene: NA
J gene: TRBJ2-1
CDR3 DNA: TGTGCCAGCAGTTCAATTCAGGGTTTACCCTACAATGAGCAGTTCTTC
CDR3 protein: CASSSIQGLPYNEQFF

V gene: TRBV19
clone size: NA
D gene: TRBD2
J gene: TRBJ2-4
CDR3 DNA: TGTGCCAGTAGTATGGGGACTAGCGGGCAAAACATTCAGTACTTC
CDR3 protein: CASSMGTSGQNIQYF

V gene: TRBV28
clone size: NA
D gene: TRBD2
J gene: TRBJ2-7
CDR3 DNA: TGTGCCAGCAGCCCAGCGGGACGGCTCTACGAGCAGTACTTC
CDR3 protein: CASSPAGRLYEQYF

V gene: TRBV7-8
clone size: once
D gene: NA
J gene: TRBJ2-2
CDR3 DNA: TGTGCCAGCAGCTTAGCGGGGGCCTGGGAGCTGTTTTTT
CDR3 protein: CASSLAGAWELFF

V gene: TRBV7-6
clone size: NA
D gene: TRBD1
J gene: TRBJ1-1
CDR3 DNA: TGTGCCAGCAGCCTCGAAGAAGAGGGGGCGGTCACTGAAGCTTTCTTT
CDR3 protein: CASSLEEEGAVTEAFF

V gene: TRBV2
clone size: NA
D gene: NA
J gene: TRBJ2-2
CDR3 DNA: TGTGCCAGCAGTGAGACGGGACGGACGAACACCGGGGAGCTGTTTTTT
CDR3 protein: CASSETGRTNTGELFF

V gene: TRBV28
clone size: NA
D gene: NA
J gene: TRBJ2-5
CDR3 DNA: TGTGCCAGCAACAGCCGCCACAGGGACCAAGAGACCCAGTACTTC
CDR3 protein: CASNSRHRDQETQYF

V gene: TRBV29-1
clone size: NA
D gene: NA
J gene: TRBJ1-1
CDR3 DNA: TGCAGCGTTGAGGGGGTTTTGGACAGCACTGAAGCTTTCTTT
CDR3 protein: CSVEGVLDSTEAFF

V gene: TRBV27
clone size: NA
D gene: TRBD1
J gene: TRBJ2-7
CDR3 DNA: TGTGCCAGCAGTCATCGGGACAGGTACCGTTACGAGCAGTACTTC
CDR3 protein: CASSHRDRYRYEQYF

V gene: TRBV7-9
clone size: once
D gene: TRBD2
J gene: TRBJ2-5
CDR3 DNA: TGTGCCAGCAGCACGCCTGGGACTAGTCAAGAGACCCAGTACTTC
CDR3 protein: CASSTPGTSQETQYF

V gene: TRBV27
clone size: NA
D gene: NA
J gene: TRBJ2-7
CDR3 DNA: TGTGCCAGCAGTCTCTATCCTGGCTCATGGGAGCAGTACTTC
CDR3 protein: CASSLYPGSWEQYF

V gene: TRBV10-1
clone size: NA
D gene: NA
J gene: TRBJ1-1
CDR3 DNA: TGCGCCAGCAGTGAGCCAGGAGACAGGTCAATTTTGGGGAACACTGAAGCTTTCTTT
CDR3 protein: CASSEPGDRSILGNTEAFF

V gene: TRBV9
clone size: NA
D gene: NA
J gene: TRBJ2-3
CDR3 DNA: TGTGCCAGCAGCGTAGAAGGGGGGGCAGATACGCAGTATTTT
CDR3 protein: CASSVEGGADTQYF

V gene: TRBV4-3
clone size: NA
D gene: NA
J gene: TRBJ2-3
CDR3 DNA: TGCGCCAGCAGCCATTTTCCCCAACCCACAGATACGCAGTATTTT
CDR3 protein: CASSHFPQPTDTQYF

V gene: TRBV29-1
clone size: NA
D gene: NA
J gene: TRBJ2-1
CDR3 DNA: TGCAGCGTTGCCTGGGACCTCGTCTACGAGCAGTTCTTC
CDR3 protein: CSVAWDLVYEQFF

V gene: TRBV28
clone size: NA
D gene: NA
J gene: TRBJ2-7
CDR3 DNA: TGTGCCAGCAGCCACTCCAGTGCGGACGAGCAGTACTTC
CDR3 protein: CASSHSSADEQYF

V gene: TRBV7-9
clone size: NA
D gene: NA
J gene: TRBJ2-3
CDR3 DNA: TGTGCCAGCAGCGAAAACAGGGCAGATACGCAGTATTTT
CDR3 protein: CASSENRADTQYF

V gene: TRBV7-9
clone size: NA
D gene: NA
J gene: TRBJ2-7
CDR3 DNA: TGTGCCAGCAGCTTAGACTCCCAAATATGGTACGAGCAGTACTTC
CDR3 protein: CASSLDSQIWYEQYF

V gene: TRBV27
clone size: NA
D gene: NA
J gene: TRBJ1-5
CDR3 DNA: TGTGCCAGCAGCCCTATCCCCGGGGAGTATAGCAATCAGCCCCAGCATTTT
CDR3 protein: CASSPIPGEYSNQPQHF

V gene: TRBV4-1
clone size: NA
D gene: TRBD1
J gene: TRBJ2-2
CDR3 DNA: TGCGCCAGCACCCGACAGGGCCCCACCGGGGAGCTGTTTTTT
CDR3 protein: CASTRQGPTGELFF

V gene: TRBV27
clone size: once
D gene: TRBD2
J gene: TRBJ2-1
CDR3 DNA: TGTGCCAGCAGTTTATTTCAGACTAGCGGGTCTGAGGATGAGCAGTTCTTC
CDR3 protein: CASSLFQTSGSEDEQFF

V gene: TRBV7-8
clone size: NA
D gene: NA
J gene: TRBJ1-1
CDR3 DNA: TGTGCCAGCAGCCCCTTGGACGCGAACGAAGCTTTCTTT
CDR3 protein: CASSPLDANEAFF

V gene: TRBV6-5
clone size: few
D gene: TRBD1
J gene: TRBJ2-7
CDR3 DNA: TGTGCCAGCCGGGACAGCGGCTCCTACGAGCAGTACTTC
CDR3 protein: CASRDSGSYEQYF

V gene: TRBV7-8
clone size: NA
D gene: TRBD2
J gene: TRBJ2-1
CDR3 DNA: TGTGCCAGCAGCTTAGGGCTAGCGGGAGCCGATTTCTCCTACAATGAGCAGTTCTTC
CDR3 protein: CASSLGLAGADFSYNEQFF

V gene: TRBV7-9
clone size: NA
D gene: TRBD2
J gene: TRBJ2-7
CDR3 DNA: TGTGCCAGCAGCCCGGAGCGGGGACCCTACGAGCAGTACTTC
CDR3 protein: CASSPERGPYEQYF

V gene: TRBV27
clone size: NA
D gene: TRBD2
J gene: TRBJ2-7
CDR3 DNA: TGTGCCAGCCTCGGACTAGCGGGACAATCGGGAACCTACGAGCAGTACTTC
CDR3 protein: CASLGLAGQSGTYEQYF

V gene: TRBV9
clone size: NA
D gene: TRBD2
J gene: TRBJ2-2
CDR3 DNA: TGTGCCAGCAGCGGGTCGGGAGGGGCCGGGGAGCTGTTTTTT
CDR3 protein: CASSGSGGAGELFF

V gene: TRBV7-9
clone size: NA
D gene: TRBD2
J gene: TRBJ2-7
CDR3 DNA: TGTGCCAGCAGCTTCGACATTTTCGGGACTAAAGACGAGCAGTACTTC
CDR3 protein: CASSFDIFGTKDEQYF

V gene: TRBV4-1
clone size: NA
D gene: NA
J gene: TRBJ2-2
CDR3 DNA: TGCGCCAGCAGCCAAGATCAAAACGACAACACCGGGGAGCTGTTTTTT
CDR3 protein: CASSQDQNDNTGELFF

V gene: TRBV7-6
clone size: NA
D gene: TRBD1
J gene: TRBJ2-2
CDR3 DNA: TGTGCCAGCAGCTTCCCGTCGACAGGGTCATTTGGGGAGCTGTTTTTT
CDR3 protein: CASSFPSTGSFGELFF

V gene: TRBV25-1
clone size: NA
D gene: NA
J gene: TRBJ1-1
CDR3 DNA: TGTGCCAGCAGGAGTCACAGAATGAACACTGAAGCTTTCTTT
CDR3 protein: CASRSHRMNTEAFF

V gene: TRBV15
clone size: NA
D gene: NA
J gene: TRBJ2-5
CDR3 DNA: TGTGCCACCAGCCGGGGGAGTGGAGAGACCCAGTACTTC
CDR3 protein: CATSRGSGETQYF

V gene: TRBV7-9
clone size: NA
D gene: TRBD2
J gene: TRBJ2-6
CDR3 DNA: TGTGCCAGCAGCCGCGGGGGGTACTCGCTCGGGGCCAACGTCCTGACTTTC
CDR3 protein: CASSRGGYSLGANVLTF

V gene: TRBV25-1
clone size: NA
D gene: NA
J gene: TRBJ1-5
CDR3 DNA: TGTGCCAGCAGTGAACGGGGCTACAACCAGCCCCAGCATTTT
CDR3 protein: CASSERGYNQPQHF

V gene: TRBV29-1
clone size: few
D gene: NA
J gene: TRBJ2-7
CDR3 DNA: TGCAGCGTTACGGGTAGCTCTCTTTCCCCCCACGAGCAGTACTTC
CDR3 protein: CSVTGSSLSPHEQYF